This T cell receptor (beta chain) was recorded in a study of PD-L1 blockade in urothelial cancer. Indicated time point: peripheral blood 6 weeks after treatment start. The study collected 1 to 8 samples per patient, pretreatment and on-treatment. Germline CDR1 and CDR2: SGHNT and YYREEE (reference sequence). This CDR3 region has 16 residues. V trimming: 5 bases; J trimming: 6 bases; junction bases outside the gene matches: 13. Here immunoSEQ multiplex PCR was the method, and the copy in TCRdb shows in-frame clones only, minus some. The sample comprises around 120,000 clones, roughly 89% of which are singletons, and about 1.8% rests with the top ten.

This specimen was PBMCs, taken around atezolizumab (anti-PD-L1) treatment. The source of this sequence is a man aged 55-75 years with urothelial cancer. The chain uses TRBV5-4 and TRBJ1-4, with 7 bases matching TRBD1. Here the CDR3 DNA reads TGTGCCAGCAGTCCCCGAATTGGGACAGAGGATGAAAAACTGTTTTTT. Encoded protein: CASSPRIGTEDEKLFF.